The 15 T cell receptor beta chains below were found in one sample sequenced in a study of blood T cell repertoires in COVID-19. Using immunoSEQ multiplex PCR, the repertoire was profiled, and TCRdb retains in-frame clones only, with some absent. The sample comprises approximately 220,000 clones, more than 65% of which are singletons, and over 2.5% rests with the top ten. The sequenced sample consisted of peripheral blood. These receptors all come from a woman aged 25 to 39 who had recovered from COVID-19.

This clone appeared once. V usage is TRBV30 and J usage is TRBJ2-7; 7 bases line up with TRBD2. CDR1 GTSNPN and CDR2 SVGIG come from the germline V gene (reference sequence). The CDR3 runs to 16 residues. The V gene end was trimmed by 0 bases and the J gene end by 2 bases; junction bases not matched to a gene: 10. In DNA form, the CDR3 reads TGTGCCTGGAGTGTTAATAAGGGGAGGGGCACCTACGAGCAGTACTTC. Amino acid sequence: CAWSVNKGRGTYEQYF. Full variable domain (remainder filled in from reference TRBV30 and TRBJ2-7): SQTIHQWPATLVQPVGSPLSLECTVEGTSNPNLYWYRQAAGRGLQLLFYSVGIGQISSEVPQNLSASRPQDRQFILSSKKLLLSDSGFYLCAWSVNKGRGTYEQYFGPGTRLTVT.

The chain combines TRBV4-1 with TRBJ2-7; D is uncertain. CDR3 length: 18 amino acids. Germline-derived CDR1 and CDR2 are MGHRA and YSYEKL. The V gene lost 0 bases and the J gene lost 4 bases, with 22 bases spanning the gap. CDR3 amino acids: CASSQDPPSSSALYEQYF. For the CDR3, the DNA is TGCGCCAGCAGCCAAGACCCCCCTTCGTCTTCCGCGCTATACGAGCAGTACTTC.

The chain is built from TRBV7-3 and TRBJ1-6; 8 nucleotides agree with TRBD1. In germline, CDR1 is SGHTA, CDR2 FQGTGA. The CDR3 sequence is 16 residues long. V shed 5 bases and J 2 bases; nucleotides not matched to a gene: 5. CDR3 protein: CASSLTGGAYNSPLHF. The CDR3 bases are TGTGCCAGCAGCCTCACAGGGGGAGCCTATAATTCACCCCTCCACTTT.

The rearrangement joins TRBV6-6 to TRBJ1-1; D not certain. This CDR3 is 12 amino acids long. Germline CDR1 and CDR2: MNHNY and SVGAGI (reference sequence). With 2 bases removed from V and 8 bases from J, the gap between germline ends came to 9 bases. The CDR3 spells CASSYVRVEAFF. The CDR3 coding sequence is TGTGCCAGCAGTTACGTTCGGGTAGAAGCTTTCTTT.

The CDR3 reads CASSQGGSDEAFF. The CDR3, as DNA: TGTGCCAGCAGCCAAGGCGGGTCCGATGAAGCTTTCTTT. V usage is TRBV4-2 and J usage is TRBJ1-1; D unclear. CDR3 length: 13 amino acids. Germline V lookup: CDR1 LGHNA, CDR2 YNFKEQ. V shed 1 base and J shed 7 bases, with 10 bases lying between them.

V usage is TRBV19 and J usage is TRBJ1-5, with a tentative D call TRBD1 (5 bases). Deletions cut 7 bases from V and 1 base from J, with 14 bases between. CDR1 is LNHDA, CDR2 SQIVND, per germline (reference sequence). The CDR3 is 15 amino acids. In DNA form, the CDR3 reads TGTGCCAGTACCTGGGGGGGGTGGAGCAATCAGCCCCAGCATTTT. Its translation is CASTWGGWSNQPQHF.

The V gene is TRBV7-6, the J gene TRBJ2-3, with 8 bases that match TRBD2. The germline CDR1 and CDR2 sequences are SGHVS and FNYEAQ. Trimming removed 5 bases from V and 1 base from J; junction bases left unmatched: 5. The length of the CDR3 is 15 residues. For the CDR3, the DNA is TGTGCCAGCAGCGCATCTAGCGGGCGCACAGATACGCAGTATTTT. Amino acids: CASSASSGRTDTQYF.

The rearrangement uses TRBV15 and TRBJ2-1; 8 positions match TRBD2. This CDR3 contains 18 residues. The V gene end was trimmed by 0 bases and the J gene end by 9 bases; junction bases not matched to a gene: 16. CDR1 LNHNV and CDR2 YYDKDF come from the germline V gene (reference sequence). The CDR3 reads CATSRDWIYRGRRGEQFF. As DNA, the CDR3 is TGTGCCACCAGCAGAGATTGGATTTATCGCGGGAGGAGGGGTGAGCAGTTCTTC.

The chain recombines TRBV9 with TRBJ1-3, with TRBD1 matching 7 bases. Germline V gene data show CDR1 as SGDLS and CDR2 as YYNGEE. The V segment lost 0 bases and the J segment 1 base; nucleotides outside the gene matches: 4. The CDR3 consists of 16 residues. The DNA for the CDR3 is TGTGCCAGCAGCGTAGAGCCAGGGGGGTCTGGAAACACCATATATTTT. Translation: CASSVEPGGSGNTIYF.

The chain links TRBV28 to TRBJ1-4; weak D call: TRBD1 (6 bases). CDR3 length equals 13 residues. Per the germline V gene, CDR1 is MDHEN and CDR2 is SYDVKM. The germline V and J ends were trimmed by 7 bases and 8 bases, with 14 bases remaining between them. This chain's CDR3 is CASKGGGGEKLFF. As DNA, the CDR3 is TGTGCCAGCAAAGGGGGGGGCGGCGAAAAACTGTTTTTT.

This clone was detected a few times. The chain uses TRBV27 and TRBJ2-7; 12 bases map to TRBD2. CDR1 and CDR2 from the germline V gene are MNHEY and SMNVEV (reference sequence). The CDR3 extends over 14 amino acids. J was trimmed by 6 bases and V by 3 bases; bases with no gene match: 3. This CDR3 is CASSFQTSGSEQYF. CDR3 bases: TGTGCCAGCAGTTTCCAGACTAGCGGGAGCGAGCAGTACTTC.

The J gene is TRBJ2-7, the V gene TRBV7-2; 7 bases align to TRBD1. The J segment lost 4 bases and the V segment lost 4 bases, leaving 7 bases of the junction unmatched. The CDR3 is 14 residues long. Per the germline V gene, CDR1 is SGHTA and CDR2 is FQGNSA. The CDR3 nucleotides are TGTGCCAGCAGCTACGACAGGGCAGGATACGAGCAGTACTTC. Translated: CASSYDRAGYEQYF.

The J gene is TRBJ2-1, the V gene TRBV24-1, with D maybe TRBD1 (8 bases). CDR3 length: 16 residues. The V gene's germline CDR1 is KGHDR and CDR2 SFDVKD. V was pared by 3 bases and J by 3 bases, with 14 bases between. CDR3 loop: CATSDGQGGFYNEQFF. The CDR3 nucleotides read TGTGCCACCAGTGATGGACAGGGAGGGTTCTACAATGAGCAGTTCTTC.

The V and J genes are TRBV29-1 and TRBJ2-7; TRBD2 is a possible D gene (7 bases). Germline loops: CDR1 SQVTM, CDR2 ANQGSEA. This CDR3 region has 15 residues. V lost 4 bases and J 6 bases, leaving 22 bases between the germline ends. The CDR3 here is CSVAGGDFRRSEQYF. CDR3 coding DNA: TGCAGCGTTGCGGGGGGCGACTTCCGAAGGAGCGAGCAGTACTTC.

The gene calls are TRBV9 and TRBJ2-2, with 11 bases aligning to TRBD1. The CDR3 sequence is 18 residues long. After removal of 3 bases from V and 5 bases from J, the junction contained 12 bases not matched to a gene. Per the germline V gene, CDR1 is SGDLS and CDR2 is YYNGEE. The CDR3 loop reads CASSAGPWDRGDTGELFF. The CDR3 region has the DNA TGTGCCAGCAGCGCTGGACCGTGGGACAGGGGGGATACCGGGGAGCTGTTTTTT.